This TCR beta chain was identified in a study of blood T cell repertoires in COVID-19 (dated by TCRdb to 2019 to 2021). Notes on the research overall: Samples covering the acute and convalescent phases of COVID-19 were provided by collaborators in the United States, Italy and Spain. The material from the prospective study consisted of cDNA or gDNA derived from T cells, B-cell-depleted T cells, or PBMCs. The dataset comprised deeply sampled blood TCRbeta repertoires from subjects exposed to, actively infected with, or recovered from COVID-19. The repertoires were released in a freely available public database intended as a resource for research on the immune response to SARS-CoV-2. Nearly every sample came with metadata listing a de-identified subject ID, COVID-19 status, age in years and sex. The samples were drawn from the first 160 participants of the ongoing ImmuneRACE study and from 1,254 subjects provided by 6 global collaborators. Where available, HLA class I and class II types were taken from metadata supplied by the sample provider and were not determined by assay-based typing.

One collaborating source in Seattle enrolled patients during active infection and followed them longitudinally through the course of disease. Whole blood was collected in K2EDTA tubes by collaborating institutions according to the institutions' own protocols. For TCRbeta analysis, collaborators shipped samples in one of three forms: frozen whole blood, isolated PBMCs, or DNA extracted from either of those sample types. This clone was seen many times. Its antigen is still unknown. Per-base qualities were not stored, and no clone one base away is much larger. Study-wide findings and limitations: The quantity of clinical and demographic metadata differed by source and by participant and was supplied without curation.

TCRbeta CDR3 regions were amplified from genomic DNA by means of the immunoSEQ Assay, a bias-controlled multiplex PCR. On the authors' methods: Nucleated cell counts per sample were estimated from amplification of reference gene primers within the assay. Sequence reads were collapsed and filtered to measure the absolute abundance of every unique TCRbeta CDR3 rearrangement. For each sample, productive Simpson clonality was calculated by taking the square root of Simpson's diversity index across productive rearrangements. Held by TCRdb, this immuneACCESS table contains in-frame sequences only and omits some clones. Under half of the omission traces to an unresolved V gene where checked; the cause of the rest is unknown. V, J and clone size derive from that table, while D and trimming were established from the DNA sequence. This sample is represented by 55,000 to 75,000 clones; approximately 84% of them were singletons. In total, the top ten clones hold around 10% of the sample.

The material sequenced was peripheral blood. This clonotype originated in a man older than 75 with COVID-19, enrolled during active disease.

The CDR3 loop reads CASRTSGGLAGVSSNEQFF. In nucleotides, the sequence is TGTGCCAGCAGGACCTCGGGGGGGCTAGCGGGAGTAAGTAGCAATGAGCAGTTCTTC. This receptor chain uses TRBV2 and TRBJ2-1; 10 central bases correspond to TRBD2. V ends up 6 bases short and J 6 bases short, with an unmatched junction base count of 20. The CDR3 numbers 19 residues from cysteine through phenylalanine. Only the CDR3 part of the read is kept: 57 bases, read in frame from the first base. CDR1 and CDR2 are read off the germline V gene as SNHLY and FYNNEI.